This T cell receptor (beta chain) comes out of a study of blood T cells in healthy people across ages (dated by TCRdb to the mid-2010s). Background for the entire study: In model experiments, template switching captured roughly one uniquely barcoded TCR beta cDNA molecule for every two T cells. Age-related changes in TCR beta repertoire diversity were measured in the study by deep sequencing normalized with unique cDNA molecular identifiers. The donors were divided into four age groups: young (average around 15 years), middle-aged (roughly 40), aged (around 59) and long-lived (82). Donors of different ages were randomly distributed across sequencing lanes to avoid experimental bias. Two additional independent replicas of 1 million unique cDNA reads from the same blood draw were analyzed for two donors (one aged 18 to 30 and one aged 80 or older). Broad study findings and their caveats: As age increased, observed TCR beta diversity per million T cells dropped in a roughly linear way, and a significant reduction was already evident by age 40. Bulk unsorted PBMC profiling prevented conclusive comparison of naive and antigen-experienced compartments. Compared with the aged group, more naive CD4+ T cells, fewer expanded clones and increased TCR diversity were shown by the long-lived group, suggesting age selection. Estimates of total diversity based on one million sequenced T cells were regarded as lower bounds and as underestimates. There was a strong correlation between observed TCR beta diversity and the percentage of naive T cells measured by flow cytometry. The CMV infection status of donors was not known, potentially confounding age-related changes in expanded clonotypes.

Turning to this clonotype: The clone's antigen remains unknown. No much larger clonotype is one base removed from it; base qualities were not supplied.

The receptor library was made with 5' RACE. Sequencing used an Illumina HiSeq 2500. A second PCR of roughly 7 to 11 cycles was performed with a sample-barcoded 5' primer and a J-beta primer mix. A unique molecular identifier was introduced onto each TCR beta cDNA molecule by a template-switch 5' adaptor carrying 12 random nucleotides. At least 2.5 million CDR3-containing paired-end reads were obtained from each sample. The Mint cDNA synthesis kit, primed by a TRBC-specific oligonucleotide, was used to synthesize first-strand cDNA from all RNA. Following uracil-DNA glycosylase treatment, all cDNA underwent a first 18-cycle PCR with the universal primers M1SS and BC2_uni_R. On the study's bioinformatics: Normalization of each sample was performed by random selection of 1 million high-quality reads, each carrying a distinct molecular identifier. Instead of being binned into consensus sequences, reads that shared molecular identifiers were thrown out. MiTCR, with a Q25 quality threshold and the strictest error-elimination algorithm, was used for CDR3 identification, clonotype clustering and error correction. A nonparametric unseen species model using Euler transformation provided a lower-bound estimate of total TCR beta diversity. Using fastp at Q25 and MiXCR, TCRdb reprocessed the public reads and kept productive beta chains. Rows are unified per CDR3 protein, each entry keeping the most common DNA and genes. TCRdb, not the original authors, processed these V and J calls. Present in this sample are approximately 730,000 distinct CDR3 sequences, roughly 47% of which were seen just once. The ten largest clones take up less than 25% of the sample.

The CDR3 holds 15 amino acids from the cysteine to the phenylalanine. The retained sequence is limited to the CDR3, 45 bases, with the frame set at the first base. Clipping removes 3 bases from V and 2 bases from J, with 4 as the unmatched junction base count. Based on the germline V gene, the CDR1 and CDR2 sequences are SGHTA and FQGNSA. The donors were roughly 38 Caucasian individuals from Russia, aged roughly 6 to 100 years, who were systemically healthy. Approximately 9.7 milliliters of peripheral blood were drawn from each donor into EDTA-treated Vacutainer tubes. Ficoll-Paque density-gradient centrifugation was used to isolate PBMCs, with at least 6.5 million per sample. Total RNA, at least 6 micrograms per sample, was extracted from PBMCs with Trizol reagent. For every donor, an aliquot of PBMCs went through flow cytometry to measure the percentages of naive CD45RAhigh/CD27high T cells.

The sequence is built from TRBV7-2 and TRBJ2-1; a stretch of 7 junction bases matches TRBD2. The specimen was blood. The TCR was taken from a woman in her sixties or seventies in good health. CDR3 loop: CASSFLAVTYNEQFF. The bases read TGTGCCAGCAGCTTTCTAGCGGTTACCTACAATGAGCAGTTCTTC.